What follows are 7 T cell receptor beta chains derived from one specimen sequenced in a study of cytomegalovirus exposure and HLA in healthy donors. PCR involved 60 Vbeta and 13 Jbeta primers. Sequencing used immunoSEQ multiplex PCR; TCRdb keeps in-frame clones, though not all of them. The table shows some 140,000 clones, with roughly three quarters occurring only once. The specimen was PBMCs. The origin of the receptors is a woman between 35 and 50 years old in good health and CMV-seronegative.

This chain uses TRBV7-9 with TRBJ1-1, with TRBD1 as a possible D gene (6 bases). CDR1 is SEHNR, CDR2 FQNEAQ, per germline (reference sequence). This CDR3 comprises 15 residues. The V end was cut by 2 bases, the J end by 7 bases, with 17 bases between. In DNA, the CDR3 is TGTGCCAGCAGCTTACCGAACAGGGATGATGGTGAAGCTTTCTTT. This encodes CASSLPNRDDGEAFF.

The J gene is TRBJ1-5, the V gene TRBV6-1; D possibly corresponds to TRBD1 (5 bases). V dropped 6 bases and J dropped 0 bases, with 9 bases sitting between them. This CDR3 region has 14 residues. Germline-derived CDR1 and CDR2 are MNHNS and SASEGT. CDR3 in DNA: TGTGCCAGCAGGGGGGGGGATAGCAATCAGCCCCAGCATTTT. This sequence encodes CASRGGDSNQPQHF.

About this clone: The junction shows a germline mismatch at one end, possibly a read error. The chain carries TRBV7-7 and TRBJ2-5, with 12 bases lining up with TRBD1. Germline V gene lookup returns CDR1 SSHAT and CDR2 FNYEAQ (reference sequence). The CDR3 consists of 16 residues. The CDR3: CASSTPGQGAGETQYF. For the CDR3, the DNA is TGTGCCAGCAGCACTCCGGGACAGGGGGCTGGAGAGACCCAATACTTC.

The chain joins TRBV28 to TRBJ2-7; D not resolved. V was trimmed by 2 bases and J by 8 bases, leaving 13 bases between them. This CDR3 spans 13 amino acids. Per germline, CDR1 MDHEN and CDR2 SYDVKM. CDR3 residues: CASSLAYPTQQYF. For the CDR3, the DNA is TGTGCCAGCAGTTTAGCGTACCCTACGCAGCAGTACTTC.

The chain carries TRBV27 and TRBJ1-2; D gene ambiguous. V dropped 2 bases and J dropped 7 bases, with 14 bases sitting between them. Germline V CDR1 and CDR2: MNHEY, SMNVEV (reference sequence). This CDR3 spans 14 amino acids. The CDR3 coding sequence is TGTGCCAGCAGTTTAGACACCCTTACCGGTGGCTACACCTTC. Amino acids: CASSLDTLTGGYTF.

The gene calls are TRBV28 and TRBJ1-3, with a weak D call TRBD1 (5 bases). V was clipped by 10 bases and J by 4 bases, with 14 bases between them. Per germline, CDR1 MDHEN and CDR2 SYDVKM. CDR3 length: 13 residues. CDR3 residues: CATERGSGNTIYF. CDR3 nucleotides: TGTGCCACCGAAAGGGGTTCGGGAAACACCATATATTTT.

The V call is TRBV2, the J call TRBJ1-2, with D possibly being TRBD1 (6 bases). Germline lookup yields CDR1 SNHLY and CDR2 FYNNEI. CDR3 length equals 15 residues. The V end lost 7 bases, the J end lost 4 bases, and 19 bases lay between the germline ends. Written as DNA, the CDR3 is TGTGCCAGCAACCCCGTTGGGGGCGCGGGCTATGGCTACACCTTC. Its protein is CASNPVGGAGYGYTF.